The 20 T cell receptor beta chains presented below share a single source sample, sequenced in a study of cytotoxic CD8 clonotypes in ibrutinib-treated CLL. Here immunoSEQ multiplex PCR was the method, and the copy in TCRdb shows in-frame clones only, minus some. The repertoire holds around 160,000 clones, more than 70% seen once, with approximately 2.9% in the top ten. Sample: PBMCs, taken at disease progression, from a patient treated with ibrutinib. The receptors come from a human donor with chronic lymphocytic leukemia.

The chain uses TRBV9 and TRBJ2-1; 9 bases align to TRBD2. The CDR3 length is 15 residues. Trimming took 0 bases from V and 13 from J; bases not matched to a gene: 11. Germline lookup yields CDR1 SGDLS and CDR2 YYNGEE. The CDR3 DNA is TGTGCCAGCAGCGTAGTCGCGGGAGGGCGTCTCGGCCAGTTCTTC. Residues: CASSVVAGGRLGQFF.

This chain links TRBV5-1 with TRBJ2-2, with D perhaps TRBD2 (5 bases). CDR3 length: 17 residues. The germline gives CDR1 SGHRS, CDR2 YFSETQ. The ends were cut back, 4 bases at V and 3 bases at J, with 19 bases in the middle. As DNA, the CDR3 is TGCGCCAGCAGCCAGGATGGCCGGGAATGGGACACCGGGGAGCTGTTTTTT. Protein product: CASSQDGREWDTGELFF.

This rearrangement joins TRBV2 to TRBJ2-7; TRBD2 aligns across 9 bases. Germline V CDR1 and CDR2: SNHLY, FYNNEI. The junction had 17 bases not matched to a gene; V was cut back by 6 bases and J by 5 bases. The CDR3 spans 17 residues. The CDR3 DNA reads as TGTGCCAGCAGCCCGGTGGAGTACTTAGCGGGAGTGGACGAGCAGTACTTC. Translating it yields CASSPVEYLAGVDEQYF.

The chain carries TRBV6-4 and TRBJ2-3; 8 bases match TRBD2. This CDR3 is built from 16 residues. The trim removed 1 base at V and 0 bases at J, leaving 3 bases unmatched. Germline values: CDR1 MRHNA, CDR2 SNTAGT. The CDR3 sequence is CASSDCSGGSTDTQYF. CDR3 nucleotide sequence: TGTGCCAGCAGTGACTGCAGCGGGGGAAGCACAGATACGCAGTATTTT.

The V gene is TRBV19, the J gene TRBJ1-3; D call uncertain. In germline, CDR1 is LNHDA, CDR2 SQIVND (reference sequence). V lost 7 bases and J 0 bases, leaving 4 bases between the germline ends. CDR3 length equals 12 residues. The CDR3 region is CASKNSGNTIYF. As DNA, the CDR3 is TGTGCCAGTAAAAACTCTGGAAACACCATATATTTT.

This chain links TRBV5-8 with TRBJ1-2; 8 positions agree with TRBD1. J was trimmed by 6 bases and V by 3 bases; bases with no gene match: 16. CDR3 size: 17 residues. The germline gives CDR1 SGHTS, CDR2 YDEGEE. DNA of the CDR3: TGTGCCAGCAGCTCGCGATTACGACAGGGGACTCGACATGGCTACACCTTC. This gives the protein CASSSRLRQGTRHGYTF.

CDR3 amino acids: CASSPPPRSQETQYF. CDR3 sequence (DNA): TGTGCCAGCAGCCCCCCTCCTAGATCTCAAGAGACCCAGTACTTC. The chain has TRBV5-6 and TRBJ2-5; no definite D call. Per germline, CDR1 SGHDT and CDR2 YYEEEE. The CDR3 is made up of 15 amino acids. The V and J ends lost 4 bases and 2 bases respectively, with 15 bases between them.

This chain uses TRBV9 with TRBJ2-1; D remains unclear. V dropped 0 bases and J dropped 0 bases, with 10 bases sitting between them. The V gene's germline CDR1 is SGDLS and CDR2 YYNGEE. This CDR3 is 16 amino acids long. This CDR3 is CASSVAAMGSYNEQFF. In DNA form, the CDR3 reads TGTGCCAGCAGCGTAGCTGCGATGGGCTCCTACAATGAGCAGTTCTTC.

This clone was seen once. The chain combines TRBV28 with TRBJ1-2; D not resolved. The CDR3 has 11 amino acids. V gave up 7 bases and J gave up 12 bases, with 15 bases separating them. Germline V CDR1 and CDR2: MDHEN, SYDVKM. CDR3 amino acids: CASTAGSANTF. CDR3 bases: TGTGCCAGCACGGCCGGGAGCGCCAACACCTTC.

This rearrangement joins TRBV25-1 to TRBJ2-4; 9 bases are shared with TRBD1. Per germline, CDR1 MGHDK and CDR2 SYGVNS. The CDR3 contains 14 residues. Trimming took 4 bases from V and 8 from J; bases not matched to a gene: 6. CDR3 sequence reads: CASSVQGAYDIQYF. CDR3 nucleotide sequence: TGTGCCAGCAGTGTACAGGGGGCGTATGACATTCAGTACTTC.

The chain employs TRBV7-9 and TRBJ1-2; D perhaps matches TRBD1 (5 bases). CDR1 is SEHNR and CDR2 is FQNEAQ in the germline V gene (reference sequence). With 5 bases removed from V and 6 bases from J, the gap between germline ends came to 7 bases. The CDR3 contains 11 residues. The DNA of the CDR3 is TGTGCCAGCAGCACCAGGGATGGCTACACCTTC. It yields the protein CASSTRDGYTF.

This clone was found once. This rearrangement joins TRBV5-1 to TRBJ1-1, with D maybe TRBD1 (6 bases). The ends were cut back, 3 bases at V and 7 bases at J, with 13 bases in the middle. Germline CDR1 and CDR2: SGHRS and YFSETQ. The CDR3 sequence is 13 residues long. The CDR3 is CASSSDGQIEAFF. In DNA, the CDR3 is TGCGCCAGCAGCTCCGACGGACAGATTGAAGCTTTCTTT.

The chain combines TRBV18 with TRBJ2-3; 8 bases are a match to TRBD1. This CDR3 contains 15 residues. Germline trimming cut 4 bases from V and 0 bases from J; bases unmatched to any gene: 3. Germline V gene data show CDR1 as KGHSH and CDR2 as LQKENI. CDR3 sequence: CASSRDRSSTDTQYF. The CDR3 DNA reads as TGTGCCAGCTCACGGGACAGGTCCAGCACAGATACGCAGTATTTT.

The rearrangement joins TRBV19 to TRBJ1-5, with D perhaps matching TRBD1 (6 bases). The CDR3 consists of 15 residues. Trimming cost V 6 bases and J 6 bases, with 18 bases left between them. CDR1 and CDR2 (germline): LNHDA, SQIVND (reference sequence). The CDR3 protein is CASSTGGGAGQPQHF. The CDR3, as DNA: TGTGCCAGTAGCACCGGGGGGGGCGCGGGTCAGCCCCAGCATTTT.

The chain joins TRBV29-1 to TRBJ1-1; 7 bases map to TRBD1. Germline-derived CDR1 and CDR2 are SQVTM and ANQGSEA. V gave up 1 base and J gave up 3 bases; unmatched junction bases: 2. This CDR3 has 13 amino acids. This chain's CDR3 is CSVEGRGDTEAFF. In DNA form, the CDR3 reads TGCAGCGTTGAAGGCAGGGGGGACACTGAAGCTTTCTTT.

The J gene is TRBJ2-7, the V gene TRBV19; 10 nucleotides agree with TRBD2. CDR3 size: 17 residues. Germline CDR1 and CDR2: LNHDA and SQIVND (reference sequence). The J segment lost 4 bases and the V segment lost 5 bases, leaving 14 bases of the junction unmatched. CDR3 DNA: TGTGCCAGTAGTCCGGCCGGGACTAGCGAAGGGAGGTACGAGCAGTACTTC. Residues: CASSPAGTSEGRYEQYF. Variable domain in full (rest from reference TRBV19 and TRBJ2-7): DGGITQSPKYLFRKEGQNVTLSCEQNLNHDAMYWYRQDPGQGLRLIYYSQIVNDFQKGDIAEGYSVSREKKESFPLTVTSAQKNPTAFYLCASSPAGTSEGRYEQYFGPGTRLTVT.

The chain uses TRBV7-8 and TRBJ1-5; 7 bases fit TRBD1. Germline V lookup: CDR1 SGHVS, CDR2 FQNEAQ. The V gene end was trimmed by 0 bases and the J gene end by 5 bases; junction bases not matched to a gene: 4. The CDR3 length is 15 residues. The CDR3 DNA sequence: TGTGCCAGCAGCTTAGCGAGAACAGGGGATCAGCCCCAGCATTTT. It yields the protein CASSLARTGDQPQHF.

The chain links TRBV19 to TRBJ2-3; D perhaps matches TRBD2 (6 bases). Trimming cost V 10 bases and J 4 bases, with 15 bases left between them. CDR1 and CDR2 from the germline V gene are LNHDA and SQIVND (reference sequence). The CDR3 loop spans 13 amino acids. In DNA form, the CDR3 reads TGTGCCATCAAAGGGCGGGAATCAGATACGCAGTATTTT. Its protein is CAIKGRESDTQYF.

V is TRBV10-3 and J is TRBJ2-7; D not resolved. The CDR3 loop spans 13 amino acids. The V end was cut by 3 bases, the J end by 7 bases, with 13 bases between. Looked up from germline, CDR1 is ENHRY and CDR2 is SYGVKD. The CDR3, as DNA: TGTGCCATCAGTGACCCAGCGAGTCGGGAGCAGTACTTC. Translation: CAISDPASREQYF.

This chain links TRBV2 with TRBJ2-7, with TRBD2 matching over 11 bases. Per the germline V gene, CDR1 is SNHLY and CDR2 is FYNNEI. The CDR3 has 17 amino acids. V dropped 5 bases and J dropped 1; count of bases not matched to a gene: 10. CDR3 sequence reads: CASSPDPSGRISYEQYF. Here the CDR3 DNA reads TGTGCCAGCAGTCCAGACCCTAGCGGGAGGATATCCTACGAGCAGTACTTC.